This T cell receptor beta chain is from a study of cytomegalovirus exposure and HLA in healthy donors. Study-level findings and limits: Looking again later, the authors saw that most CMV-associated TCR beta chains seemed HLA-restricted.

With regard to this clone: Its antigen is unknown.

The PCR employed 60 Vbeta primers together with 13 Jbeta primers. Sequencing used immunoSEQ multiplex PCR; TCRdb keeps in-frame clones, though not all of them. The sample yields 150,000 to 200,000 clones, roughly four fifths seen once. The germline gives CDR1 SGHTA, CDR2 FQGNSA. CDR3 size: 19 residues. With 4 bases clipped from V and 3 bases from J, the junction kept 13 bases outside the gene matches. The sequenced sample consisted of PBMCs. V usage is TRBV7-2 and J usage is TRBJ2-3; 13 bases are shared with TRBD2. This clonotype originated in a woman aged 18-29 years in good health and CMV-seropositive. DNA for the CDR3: TGTGCCAGCAGCTCCGTTTACCAGACTAGCGGGGGGAGAACAGATACGCAGTATTTT. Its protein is CASSSVYQTSGGRTDTQYF.